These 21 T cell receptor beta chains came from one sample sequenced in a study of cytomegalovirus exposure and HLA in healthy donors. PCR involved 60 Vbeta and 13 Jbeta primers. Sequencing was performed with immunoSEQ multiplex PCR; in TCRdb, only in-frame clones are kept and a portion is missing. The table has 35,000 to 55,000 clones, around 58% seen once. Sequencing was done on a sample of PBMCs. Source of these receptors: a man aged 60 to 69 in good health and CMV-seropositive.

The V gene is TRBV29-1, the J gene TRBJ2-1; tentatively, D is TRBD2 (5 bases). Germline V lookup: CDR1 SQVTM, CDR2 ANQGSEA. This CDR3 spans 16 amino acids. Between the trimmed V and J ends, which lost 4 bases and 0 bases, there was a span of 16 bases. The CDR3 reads CSVVLLAASSYNEQFF. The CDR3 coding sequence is TGCAGCGTTGTTCTCCTAGCCGCTAGCTCCTACAATGAGCAGTTCTTC.

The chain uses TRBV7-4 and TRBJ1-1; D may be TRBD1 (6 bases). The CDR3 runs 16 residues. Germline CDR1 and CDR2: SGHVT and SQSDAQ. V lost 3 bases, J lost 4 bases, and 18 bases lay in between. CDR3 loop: CASSLTGKVESTEAFF. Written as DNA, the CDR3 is TGTGCCAGCAGCTTGACAGGTAAGGTCGAGAGCACTGAAGCTTTCTTT.

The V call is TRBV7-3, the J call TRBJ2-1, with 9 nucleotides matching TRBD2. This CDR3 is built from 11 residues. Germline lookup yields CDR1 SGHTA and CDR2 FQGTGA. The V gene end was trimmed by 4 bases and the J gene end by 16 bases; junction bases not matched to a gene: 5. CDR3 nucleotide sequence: TGTGCCAGCAGCTCCGGGACTAGCTTCTTCTTC. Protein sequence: CASSSGTSFFF.

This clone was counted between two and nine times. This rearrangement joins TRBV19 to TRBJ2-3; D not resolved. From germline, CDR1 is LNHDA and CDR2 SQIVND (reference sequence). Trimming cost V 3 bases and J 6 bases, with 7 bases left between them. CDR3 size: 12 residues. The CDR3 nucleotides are TGTGCCAGTAGTATTTCCGGGGATACGCAGTATTTT. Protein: CASSISGDTQYF.

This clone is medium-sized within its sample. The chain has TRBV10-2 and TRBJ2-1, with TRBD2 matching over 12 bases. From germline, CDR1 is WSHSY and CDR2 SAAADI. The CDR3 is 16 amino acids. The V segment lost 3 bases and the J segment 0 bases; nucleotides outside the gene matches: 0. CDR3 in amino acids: CASSELAGGSYNEQFF. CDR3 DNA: TGCGCCAGCAGTGAACTAGCGGGGGGCTCCTACAATGAGCAGTTCTTC.

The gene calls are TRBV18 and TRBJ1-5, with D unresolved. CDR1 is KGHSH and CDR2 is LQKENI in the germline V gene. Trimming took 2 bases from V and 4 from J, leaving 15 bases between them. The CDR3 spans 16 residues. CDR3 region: CASSPEGRVRNQPQHF. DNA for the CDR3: TGTGCCAGCTCACCAGAAGGGCGGGTACGGAATCAGCCCCAGCATTTT.

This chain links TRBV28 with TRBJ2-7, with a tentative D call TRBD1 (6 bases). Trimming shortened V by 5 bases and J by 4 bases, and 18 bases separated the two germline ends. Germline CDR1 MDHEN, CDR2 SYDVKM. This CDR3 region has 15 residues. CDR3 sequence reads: CASSPNRESHYEQYF. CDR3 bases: TGTGCCAGCAGTCCGAACAGGGAGAGTCATTACGAGCAGTACTTC.

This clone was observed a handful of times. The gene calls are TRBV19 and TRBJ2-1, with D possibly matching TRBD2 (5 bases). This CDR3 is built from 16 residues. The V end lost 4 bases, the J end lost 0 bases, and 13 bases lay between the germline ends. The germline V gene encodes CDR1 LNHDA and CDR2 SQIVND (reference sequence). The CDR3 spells CASSSSVLSSYNEQFF. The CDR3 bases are TGTGCCAGTAGTAGTAGCGTACTTAGCTCCTACAATGAGCAGTTCTTC. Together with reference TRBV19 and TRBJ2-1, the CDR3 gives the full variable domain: DGGITQSPKYLFRKEGQNVTLSCEQNLNHDAMYWYRQDPGQGLRLIYYSQIVNDFQKGDIAEGYSVSREKKESFPLTVTSAQKNPTAFYLCASSSSVLSSYNEQFFGPGTRLTVL.

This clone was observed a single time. The CDR3 DNA follows: TGTGCCAGCAGCTCCGGGACTAGCGGGACCAATGAGCAGTTCTTC. Protein sequence: CASSSGTSGTNEQFF. The chain carries TRBV7-6 and TRBJ2-1; 13 positions agree with TRBD2. V was clipped by 4 bases and J by 6 bases; unmatched bases: 3. The CDR3 totals 15 residues. Germline V gives CDR1 SGHVS, CDR2 FNYEAQ.

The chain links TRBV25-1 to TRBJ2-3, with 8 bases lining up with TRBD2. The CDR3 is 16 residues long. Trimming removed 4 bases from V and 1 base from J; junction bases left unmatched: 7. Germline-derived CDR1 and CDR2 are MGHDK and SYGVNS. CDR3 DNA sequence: TGTGCCAGCAGTGCGCGGACTAGCAGTCGCACAGATACGCAGTATTTT. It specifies CASSARTSSRTDTQYF.

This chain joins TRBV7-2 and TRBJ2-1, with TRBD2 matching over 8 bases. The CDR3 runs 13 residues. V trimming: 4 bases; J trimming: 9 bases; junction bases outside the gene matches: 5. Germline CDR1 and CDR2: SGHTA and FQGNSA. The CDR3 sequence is CASSSASGGEQFF. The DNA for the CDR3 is TGTGCCAGCAGCTCCGCAAGCGGGGGTGAGCAGTTCTTC.

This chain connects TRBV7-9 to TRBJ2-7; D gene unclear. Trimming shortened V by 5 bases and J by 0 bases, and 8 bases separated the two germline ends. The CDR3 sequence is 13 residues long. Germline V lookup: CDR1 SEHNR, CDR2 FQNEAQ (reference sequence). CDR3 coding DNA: TGTGCCAGCAGCCGAGAGAGCTCCTACGAGCAGTACTTC. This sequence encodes CASSRESSYEQYF.

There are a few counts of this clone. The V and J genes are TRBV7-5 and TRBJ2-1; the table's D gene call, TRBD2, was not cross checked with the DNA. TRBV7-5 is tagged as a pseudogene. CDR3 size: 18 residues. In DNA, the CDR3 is TGTGCCAGAAGCTTAGCTTCCCAAGCGGCGAACTCCTACAATGAGCAGTTCTTC. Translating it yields CARSLASQAANSYNEQFF.

DNA for the CDR3: TGTGCCAGTAGTTTAGCCACAGGGAACACTGAAGCTTTCTTT. It specifies CASSLATGNTEAFF. The rearrangement links TRBV19 to TRBJ1-1; maybe TRBD1 (5 bases). V was trimmed by 5 bases and J by 1 base, leaving 11 bases between them. From germline, CDR1 is LNHDA and CDR2 SQIVND (reference sequence). The CDR3 spans 14 residues.

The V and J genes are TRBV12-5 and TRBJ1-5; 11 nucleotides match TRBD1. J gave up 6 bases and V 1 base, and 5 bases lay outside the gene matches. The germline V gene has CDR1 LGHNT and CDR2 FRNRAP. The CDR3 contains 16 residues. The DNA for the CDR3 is TGTGCTAGTGGTTTGGGAGGGACAGGGGGGAGTCAGCCCCAGCATTTT. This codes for CASGLGGTGGSQPQHF. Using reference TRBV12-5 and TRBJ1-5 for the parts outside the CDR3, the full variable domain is DARVTQTPRHKVTEMGQEVTMRCQPILGHNTVFWYRQTMMQGLELLAYFRNRAPLDDSGMPKDRFSAEMPDATLATLKIQPSEPRDSAVYFCASGLGGTGGSQPQHFGDGTRLSIL.

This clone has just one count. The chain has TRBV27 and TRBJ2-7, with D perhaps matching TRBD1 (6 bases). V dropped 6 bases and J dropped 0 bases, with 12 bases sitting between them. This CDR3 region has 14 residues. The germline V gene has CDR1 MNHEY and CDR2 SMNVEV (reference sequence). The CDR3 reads CASSKGGHSYEQYF. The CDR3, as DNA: TGTGCCAGCAGCAAAGGGGGTCACTCCTACGAGCAGTACTTC.

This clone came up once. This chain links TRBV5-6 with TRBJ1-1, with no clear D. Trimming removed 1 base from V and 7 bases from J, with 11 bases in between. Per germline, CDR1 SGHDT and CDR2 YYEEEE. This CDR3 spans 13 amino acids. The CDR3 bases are TGTGCCAGCAGCTTGAGGCAGCCGGGTGAAGCTTTCTTT. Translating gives CASSLRQPGEAFF.

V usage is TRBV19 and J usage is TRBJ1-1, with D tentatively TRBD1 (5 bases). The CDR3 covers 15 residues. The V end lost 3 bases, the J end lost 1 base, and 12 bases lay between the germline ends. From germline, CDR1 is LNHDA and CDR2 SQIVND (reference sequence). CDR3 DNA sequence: TGTGCCAGTAGTATGGGAGGGACCCGGAACACTGAAGCTTTCTTT. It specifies CASSMGGTRNTEAFF.

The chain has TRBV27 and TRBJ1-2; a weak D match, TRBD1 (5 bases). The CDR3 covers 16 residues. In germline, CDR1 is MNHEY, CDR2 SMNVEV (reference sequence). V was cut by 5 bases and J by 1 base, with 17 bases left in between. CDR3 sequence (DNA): TGTGCCAGCAGTATGTCAGGGAAATATCATAACTATGGCTACACCTTC. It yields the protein CASSMSGKYHNYGYTF.

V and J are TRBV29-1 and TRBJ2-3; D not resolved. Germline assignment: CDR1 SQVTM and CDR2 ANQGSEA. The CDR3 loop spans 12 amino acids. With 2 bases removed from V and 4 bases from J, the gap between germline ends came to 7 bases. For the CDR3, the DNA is TGCAGCGTTGAAATGGTAGCAGATACGCAGTATTTT. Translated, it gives CSVEMVADTQYF.

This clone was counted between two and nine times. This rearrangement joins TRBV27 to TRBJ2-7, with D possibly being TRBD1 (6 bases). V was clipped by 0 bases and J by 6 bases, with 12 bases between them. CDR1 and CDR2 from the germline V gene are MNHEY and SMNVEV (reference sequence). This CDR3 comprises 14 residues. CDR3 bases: TGTGCCAGCAGTTTATCCGACAGGAGAGGCGAGCAGTACTTC. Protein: CASSLSDRRGEQYF.